This T cell receptor beta chain was recovered during a study of identifying expanded T cells in peripheral blood (dated by TCRdb to about 2019). At the level of the whole study: Four technical replicates, made by sequencing separate aliquots from the same pool of genomic DNA, were compared pairwise. Summary of the overall study and its limitations: Across all healthy-donor time intervals, the beta-binomial model significantly lowered both the number of clones called differentially abundant and the false-positive rate. The binomial model flagged about 1.2 differentially abundant clones between technical replicates, compared with about 15 over two weeks and 19 over around four weeks. Across all healthy donors, variance in clone template counts between approximately 2-week samples was found to increase significantly with total template count. The authors expected biological variance in healthy repertoires might increase further over much longer intervals such as months to years.

Worth noting for this clone: The antigen this receptor binds is unknown. No much larger clone exists at a distance of one base, and base qualities are not known.

No immune events, such as infections, were documented for the healthy donors during the collection period. Healthy-donor blood repertoires served as a training cohort to calibrate time-dependent variance in a beta-binomial model of T-cell clone differential abundance. The training cohort comprised ten or so healthy donors, 3 female and 7 male. The donors were between about 25 and 65 years old, with an average age of around 42 years. Whole blood was collected from each healthy donor at three time points spaced two to three weeks apart and obtained from a commercial supplier. For immunosequencing, genomic DNA was extracted from unsorted whole blood. The V end loses 0 bases and the J end loses 2 bases, and a stretch of 11 bases separates them. The CDR3 starts with the cysteine, ends with the phenylalanine, and has 15 residues. The entry retains the CDR3 DNA only, 45 bases that are in frame from base 1. Per the germline V gene (reference sequence), MNHEY is the CDR1 and SMNVEV is the CDR2.

TCRbeta CDR3 regions were profiled by bias-controlled multiplex PCR amplification of genomic DNA with the immunoSEQ Assay. Regarding the original processing steps: The absolute abundance of each unique TCRbeta CDR3 region was quantified after sequences were collapsed and filtered. Differential abundance was tested with two models: a binomial (Fisher-equivalent) model and a beta-binomial model that adds time-dependent variance fitted from healthy donors. Clones with fewer than 5 combined templates were excluded, and clones with Benjamini-Hochberg FDR below 0.01 were called differentially abundant. Using the form v = (b*log(k)+a)^2, the beta-binomial variance was modeled as a function of the total template count across the two samples. TCRdb's version of the immuneACCESS table is confined to in-frame rearrangements and falls short of the full clone set. An unresolved V gene accounts for under half of the shortfall where checked; the remainder is of unknown origin. V, J and clone size reflect that table, while D and trimming were determined from the DNA. This sample comprises 50,000 to 60,000 clones, about four fifths of them detected only once. Jointly, the top ten make up about a sixth of the sample.

The receptor chain draws on TRBV27 and TRBJ2-7, with the D assignment possibly TRBD1 or TRBD2, given 7 matching bases for each. The sequence derives from a person aged 18 to 70 in good health. The specimen sequenced was blood. This receptor has the CDR3 CASSLSAGGAYEQYF. In nucleotide form, the sequence is TGTGCCAGCAGTTTATCGGCAGGGGGGGCCTACGAGCAGTACTTC.